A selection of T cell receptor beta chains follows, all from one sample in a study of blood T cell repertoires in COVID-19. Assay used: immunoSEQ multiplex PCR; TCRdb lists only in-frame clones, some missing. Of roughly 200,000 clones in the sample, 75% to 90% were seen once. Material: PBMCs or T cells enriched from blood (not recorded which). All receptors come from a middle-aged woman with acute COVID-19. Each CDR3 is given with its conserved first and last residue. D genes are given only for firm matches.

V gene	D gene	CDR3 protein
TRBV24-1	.	CATSDSRSVPDTQYF
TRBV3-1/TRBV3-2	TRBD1	CASSLLTGTNEQFF
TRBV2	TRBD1	CASTFLGQSYEQYF
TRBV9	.	CASSATVLNTEAFF
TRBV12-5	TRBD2	CASGLVRGGTGANVLTF
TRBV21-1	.	CASTATGQGSNQPQHF
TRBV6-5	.	CASRFGTLENTIYF
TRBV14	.	CASSQSLARTEAFF
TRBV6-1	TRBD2	CASSEYTSGRYYEQYF
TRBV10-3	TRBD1	CAIRPGTGYNEQFF
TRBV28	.	CASTLGGGELFF
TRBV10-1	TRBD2	CAVGGASHNEQFF
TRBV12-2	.	CASRSLWAVNYGYTF
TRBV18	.	CASSPGTGGNQPQHF
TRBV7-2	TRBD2	CASSLDPGGRAGTGELFF
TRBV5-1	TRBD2	CASSPAGGSYNEQFF
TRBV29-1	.	CSVRRDFSTDTQYF
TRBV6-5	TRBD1	CASSRGQNSPLHF
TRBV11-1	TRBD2	CASSLLAGNTGELFF
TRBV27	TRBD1	CASSLTGGRGYGYTF
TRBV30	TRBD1	CAWSVRQGANYGYTF
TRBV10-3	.	CAISESYQTRLSYNEQFF
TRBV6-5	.	CASRRNKGDYEQYF
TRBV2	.	CASRRRTGNNQPQHF
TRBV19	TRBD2	CASSIDRLTGTSGNNEQFF
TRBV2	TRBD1	CASSEYQDRAGANVLTF
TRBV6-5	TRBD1	CASSATGTNYGYTF
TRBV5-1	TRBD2	CASSAGGAGELFF
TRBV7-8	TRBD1	CASSMPGQYYEQYF
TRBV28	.	CASSLSGSNQPQHF
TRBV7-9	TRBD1	CASSLGQGDQPQHF